Presented here are 7 T cell receptor beta chains from one specimen sequenced in a study of blood T cells in healthy people across ages. A sample-barcoded 5' primer and a J-beta primer mix were used in a second PCR of roughly 6 to 12 cycles. TCRdb processed the 5' RACE reads anew with MiXCR; each CDR3 protein has one entry. Counted here are 1,500,000 or so distinct CDR3 sequences, approximately 43% occurring once; the ten biggest clones make up just over 4%. Sequenced input: blood. These TCRs come from a woman under 30 in good health.

This sequence joins TRBV7-9 and TRBJ1-2; no reliable D call. The V gene lost 5 bases and the J gene lost 6 bases, with 13 bases spanning the gap. CDR3 length equals 13 residues. Germline assignment: CDR1 SEHNR and CDR2 FQNEAQ (reference sequence). The CDR3 nucleotides read TGTGCCAGCAGCCTCCTGGTTAGCCATGGCTACACCTTC. Protein product: CASSLLVSHGYTF.

This clonotype was detected only a few times. The V and J genes are TRBV29-1 and TRBJ2-1, with TRBD2 identical over 10 bases. CDR1 and CDR2 from the germline V gene are SQVTM and ANQGSEA. With 6 bases clipped from V and 5 bases from J, the junction kept 13 bases outside the gene matches. The CDR3 is made up of 16 amino acids. CDR3 sequence: CSVKAPVGLADNEQFF. The CDR3 DNA reads TGCAGCGTAAAGGCCCCTGTCGGACTAGCGGACAATGAGCAGTTCTTC.

This chain links TRBV4-2 with TRBJ2-2, with D tentatively TRBD2 (5 bases). CDR1 is LGHNA and CDR2 is YNFKEQ in the germline V gene. Trimming shortened V by 2 bases and J by 7 bases, and 17 bases separated the two germline ends. The CDR3 length is 16 residues. Here the CDR3 DNA reads TGTGCCAGCAGCCAAAGGACCGGGATAACAGACGGGGAGCTGTTTTTT. Protein product: CASSQRTGITDGELFF.

Notes on this clonotype: A junction boundary mismatches the germline segment, possibly from a read error. V gene TRBV29-1 combines with J gene TRBJ2-5; a possible D gene is TRBD1 (6 bases). The CDR3 runs 12 residues. Looked up from germline, CDR1 is SQVTM and CDR2 is ANQGSEA. The CDR3 protein is CSVYDAGETQYF. Written as DNA, the CDR3 is TGCAGCGTATACGACGCAGGGGAGACACAGTACTTC. The full variable domain, its missing parts supplied by reference TRBV29-1 and TRBJ2-5, is SAVISQKPSRDICQRGTSLTIQCQVDSQVTMMFWYRQQPGQSLTLIATANQGSEATYESGFVIDKFPISRPNLTFSTLTVSNMSPEDSSIYLCSVYDAGETQYFGPGTRLLVL.

The rearrangement uses TRBV20-1 and TRBJ2-3, with D possibly being TRBD1 or TRBD2 (5 bases each). The V gene's germline CDR1 is DFQATT and CDR2 SNEGSKA (reference sequence). V dropped 0 bases and J dropped 5 bases, with 15 bases sitting between them. This CDR3 is built from 15 residues. The CDR3 loop is CSARDRGTRGDTQYF. The CDR3 DNA reads as TGCAGTGCTAGAGATCGTGGGACGCGTGGAGATACGCAGTATTTT.

The V and J genes are TRBV29-1 and TRBJ2-7, with D perhaps matching TRBD2 (6 bases). Germline CDR1 SQVTM, CDR2 ANQGSEA. Trimming left V 7 bases short and J 1 base short, with 11 bases between. The CDR3 is 12 amino acids. CDR3 sequence: CSAIAASYEQYF. CDR3 DNA: TGCAGCGCCATAGCGGCGTCCTACGAGCAGTACTTC.

The V call is TRBV10-3, the J call TRBJ1-5, with D possibly matching TRBD1 (6 bases). Germline values: CDR1 ENHRY, CDR2 SYGVKD. Trimming pared 3 bases from V and 3 bases from J, leaving 18 bases between. CDR3 length equals 17 residues. CDR3 protein: CAISDGGVGQLNQPQHF. CDR3 DNA sequence: TGTGCCATCAGTGATGGGGGGGTCGGACAGCTCAATCAGCCCCAGCATTTT.